This entry lists 21 T cell receptor beta chains sequenced from one sample in a study of T cells expressing NK-cell markers. After re-calling the 5' RACE reads, TCRdb lists one entry per CDR3 protein, DNA absent. This listing includes about 450,000 distinct CDR3 sequences. The specimen was blood T cells: a sorted CD56 or NKG2C T cell subset, CD4+ or CD8+ T cells, or bulk PBMC T cells (not recorded which). These receptors were taken from a woman aged 18 to 69 in good health.

This chain connects TRBV5-4 to TRBJ1-1; the TRBD1 assignment by TCRdb is unverifiable without DNA. From germline, CDR1 is SGHNT and CDR2 YYREEE (reference sequence). CDR3 length: 14 amino acids. The CDR3 spells CASSPTDSNTEAFF.

CDR3 region: CASSVLVTARELFF. This sequence joins TRBV9 and TRBJ2-2. Germline assignment: CDR1 SGDLS and CDR2 YYNGEE. This CDR3 contains 14 residues.

This sequence joins TRBV4-1 and TRBJ2-2; TCRdb indicates TRBD1, and absent DNA this call remains unverified. CDR3 length: 16 amino acids. Per the germline V gene, CDR1 is MGHRA and CDR2 is YSYEKL. Here the CDR3 reads CASSQEWAPGTGELFF.

The rearrangement uses TRBV29-1 and TRBJ1-2. The germline CDR1 and CDR2 sequences are SQVTM and ANQGSEA. This CDR3 region has 14 residues. CDR3 loop: CSVGGGTEGPGYTF.

The chain uses TRBV24-1 and TRBJ2-3. The CDR3 is 16 amino acids. Germline CDR1 reads KGHDR; CDR2 reads SFDVKD. CDR3 amino acids: CATSDLGERPTDTQYF.

The genes are TRBV6-1 and TRBJ2-3; TCRdb names TRBD2, which stays unverified in the absence of DNA. The CDR3 has 16 amino acids. Germline-derived CDR1 and CDR2 are MNHNS and SASEGT. The CDR3 protein is CASSSTSGGFEDTQYF.

V and J are TRBV11-1 and TRBJ2-1; as DNA is missing, the TRBD2 call by TCRdb cannot be tested. The CDR3 has 19 amino acids. CDR1 is SGHAT and CDR2 is FQDESV in the germline V gene (reference sequence). CDR3 sequence: CASSPTLAGGPSSYNEQFF. Together with reference TRBV11-1 and TRBJ2-1, the CDR3 gives the full variable domain: EAEVAQSPRYKITEKSQAVAFWCDPISGHATLYWYRQILGQGPELLVQFQDESVVDDSQLPKDRFSAERLKGVDSTLKIQPAELGDSAMYLCASSPTLAGGPSSYNEQFFGPGTRLTVL.

The gene calls are TRBV6-2 or TRBV6-3 and TRBJ2-3; the D call from TCRdb, TRBD1, cannot be confirmed without DNA. CDR1 is MNHEY, CDR2 SVGEGT, per germline. The CDR3 sequence is 15 residues long. CDR3 residues: CASNTPLRVGDTQYF.

The chain couples TRBV29-1 to TRBJ1-2; TCRdb names TRBD1, which stays unverified in the absence of DNA. Looked up from germline, CDR1 is SQVTM and CDR2 is ANQGSEA. This CDR3 is 13 amino acids long. The CDR3 sequence: CSVYLSGYYGYTF.

The chain employs TRBV6-2 or TRBV6-3 and TRBJ1-5. The CDR3 runs to 12 residues. The germline gives CDR1 MNHEY, CDR2 SVGEGT. The CDR3 is CATHDSNQPQHF.

The V gene is TRBV20-1, the J gene TRBJ2-3; TCRdb outputs TRBD2, but without DNA this stays unchecked. Germline CDR1 DFQATT, CDR2 SNEGSKA (reference sequence). The CDR3 extends over 13 amino acids. This CDR3 reads CSASRERVDTQYF.

The V and J genes are TRBV14 and TRBJ2-6; the D call from TCRdb, TRBD2, cannot be confirmed without DNA. The CDR3 has 18 amino acids. From germline, CDR1 is SGHDN and CDR2 FVKESK. Here the CDR3 reads CASSPQTGPSSGANVLTF.

This sequence joins TRBV18 and TRBJ1-1; the D call of TRBD1 rests on TCRdb alone, since no DNA is present to check it. This CDR3 region has 16 residues. The V gene's germline CDR1 is KGHSH and CDR2 LQKENI. This CDR3 reads CASSPQPTGGLTEAFF. Supplemented by reference TRBV18 and TRBJ1-1, the full variable domain reads NAGVMQNPRHLVRRRGQEARLRCSPMKGHSHVYWYRQLPEEGLKFMVYLQKENIIDESGMPKERFSAEFPKEGPSILRIQQVVRGDSAAYFCASSPQPTGGLTEAFFGQGTRLTVV.

The V call is TRBV5-1, the J call TRBJ1-1. CDR3 length equals 13 residues. Germline loops: CDR1 SGHRS, CDR2 YFSETQ. The CDR3 region is CASSLDRETEAFF.

The chain links TRBV3-1 to TRBJ1-6; TCRdb proposes TRBD1, but this gene call is untestable without DNA. This CDR3 region has 14 residues. Germline CDR1 is LGHDT and CDR2 is YNNKEL (reference sequence). The CDR3 loop is CASSPQGYGSPLHF. Looking up the rest from reference TRBV3-1 and TRBJ1-6 gives the full variable domain: DTAVSQTPKYLVTQMGNDKSIKCEQNLGHDTMYWYKQDSKKFLKIMFSYNNKELIINETVPNRFSPKSPDKAHLNLHINSLELGDSAVYFCASSPQGYGSPLHFGNGTRLTVT.

The CDR3 sequence is CASSLIPLDTQYF. This chain links TRBV7-9 with TRBJ2-3. Per germline, CDR1 SEHNR and CDR2 FQNEAQ (reference sequence). There are 13 residues in the CDR3.

The rearrangement joins TRBV12-3 or TRBV12-4 to TRBJ2-1. The length of the CDR3 is 15 residues. The CDR3 region is CASSVGQGSYNEQFF.

The chain has TRBV12-3 or TRBV12-4 and TRBJ2-3; TCRdb names TRBD1, which stays unverified in the absence of DNA. The CDR3 sequence is 12 residues long. The CDR3 protein is CASSPPLDTQYF.

This chain connects TRBV7-2 to TRBJ2-3; as DNA is missing, the TRBD1 call by TCRdb cannot be tested. Germline-derived CDR1 and CDR2 are SGHTA and FQGNSA. The CDR3 consists of 14 residues. The CDR3 is CAGSRPHRPDTQYF.

The CDR3 is CASSLKGQGSPLHF. The chain recombines TRBV7-6 with TRBJ1-6; TCRdb selects TRBD1, and the lack of DNA leaves this call unchecked. Germline CDR1 and CDR2: SGHVS and FNYEAQ. The CDR3 is 14 residues long.

V usage is TRBV20-1 and J usage is TRBJ1-6. CDR3 size: 15 residues. Germline values: CDR1 DFQATT, CDR2 SNEGSKA (reference sequence). This CDR3 reads CSAKFQGIYNSPLHF.